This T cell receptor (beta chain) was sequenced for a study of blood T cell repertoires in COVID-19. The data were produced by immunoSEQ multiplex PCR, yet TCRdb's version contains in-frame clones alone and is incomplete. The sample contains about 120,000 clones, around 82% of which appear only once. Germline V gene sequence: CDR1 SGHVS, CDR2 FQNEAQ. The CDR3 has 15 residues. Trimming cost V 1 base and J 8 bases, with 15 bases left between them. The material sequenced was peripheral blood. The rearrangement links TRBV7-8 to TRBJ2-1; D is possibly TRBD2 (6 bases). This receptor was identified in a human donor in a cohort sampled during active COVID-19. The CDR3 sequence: CASSLEGGAGYEQFF. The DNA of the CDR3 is TGTGCCAGCAGCTTAGAAGGCGGGGCGGGCTATGAGCAGTTCTTC.